This TCR beta chain was sequenced for a study of molecular identifiers for immune sequencing clone quantification. This clonotype was observed at least ten times. Its antigen is not identified. Study outcomes and limitations: Highly expanded clone sizes could be underestimated by identical TCR molecules that share a barcode. Among about a million naive cells, spiked Jurkat TCR RNA from a single cell was reportedly detectable. Clones with over 20 RNA copies captured over 98% of effector molecules but under 1% of naive ones.

MiXCR was run by TCRdb on the PCR reads, yielding one entry per CDR3 protein. Of 250,000 to 350,000 distinct CDR3 sequences listed, around a fifth are singletons. This CDR3 has 13 amino acids. Germline CDR1 is SEHNR and CDR2 is FQNEAQ (reference sequence). Trimming left V 4 bases short and J 1 base short, with 7 bases between. The sequence was collected from a human donor in good health. Some libraries in this study had Jurkat cell RNA spiked in. This chain connects TRBV7-9 to TRBJ2-5, with D perhaps matching TRBD1 (6 bases). The sample comprised naive CD8+ T cells from blood, with Jurkat cell RNA spiked in. Subset specified: FACS-sorted CD8+CD4-CCR7+CD45RA+ naive T cells. Written as DNA, the CDR3 is TGTGCCAGCAGCTGGGACATCCAAGAGACCCAGTACTTC. This sequence encodes CASSWDIQETQYF.